The next 21 T cell receptor beta chains were all read from a single sample in a study of beta chain features in type 1 diabetes. The entirety of the isolated RNA underwent reverse transcription, so expressed TCRB transcripts were sequenced. Clones were read by immunoSEQ multiplex PCR, and TCRdb kept only the in-frame ones, dropping some. The sample has 200,000 to 250,000 clones, about 11% seen once; the top ten hold approximately 1.4%. The sample comprised central memory CD4+ T cells from blood. These receptors all stem from a man younger than 35 in good health.

This clone has a handful of counts. This chain connects TRBV11-3 to TRBJ2-3; TRBD1 or TRBD2 may be the D gene (5 bases each). This CDR3 region has 14 residues. Germline V gives CDR1 SGHNT, CDR2 YENEEA. The V and J ends lost 4 bases and 8 bases respectively, with 16 bases between them. This chain's CDR3 is CASSSGRPGVTQYF. In DNA form, the CDR3 reads TGTGCCAGCAGCTCGGGACGACCTGGAGTTACGCAGTATTTT.

The chain couples TRBV19 to TRBJ2-2; 10 bases align to TRBD2. This CDR3 comprises 14 residues. Per germline, CDR1 LNHDA and CDR2 SQIVND (reference sequence). Trimming took 6 bases from V and 6 from J; bases not matched to a gene: 4. The CDR3 DNA reads TGTGCCAGTAGAGTAGCGGGAGGCTCCGGGGAGCTGTTTTTT. It translates to CASRVAGGSGELFF.

The V and J genes are TRBV5-1 and TRBJ1-1; a possible D gene is TRBD1 (5 bases). Trimming took off 5 bases at V and 1 base at J, with 15 bases between the two ends. The CDR3 is 15 amino acids. Looked up from germline, CDR1 is SGHRS and CDR2 is YFSETQ. The CDR3 DNA reads as TGCGCCAGCAGTTGGTCTCTTGGGGGGAACACTGAAGCTTTCTTT. It translates to CASSWSLGGNTEAFF.

Details on this clone: The junction differs from germline at one of its ends, possibly a read error. The chain combines TRBV9 with TRBJ2-1; 8 positions agree with TRBD1. The CDR3 length is 17 residues. Looked up from germline, CDR1 is SGDLS and CDR2 is YYNGEE. Here the CDR3 reads CARSVDSRTGYYNEQFF. DNA for the CDR3: TGTGCCCGCAGCGTAGATTCACGGACAGGGTACTACAATGAGCAGTTCTTC.

Points on this clone: The junction departs from the called germline gene at one end, perhaps through a read error. Other DNA sequences in the sample encode the same CDR3. The rearrangement links TRBV29-1 to TRBJ2-1; TRBD1 might be the D (6 bases). Germline V gene data show CDR1 as SQVTM and CDR2 as ANQGSEA. This CDR3 has 14 residues. CDR3 sequence: CSVDTGLSYNEQFF. CDR3 nucleotides: TGCAGCGTTGACACAGGGCTCTCCTACAATGAGCAATTCTTC.

Only a few counts were recorded for this clone. This chain connects TRBV10-3 to TRBJ1-1, with 10 bases matching TRBD1. Germline trimming cut 4 bases from V and 1 base from J; bases unmatched to any gene: 9. The CDR3 is 17 amino acids. The germline CDR1 and CDR2 sequences are ENHRY and SYGVKD. The CDR3 DNA sequence: TGTGCCATCAGTGCGACAGGGGGCGCAGATTCGAACACTGAAGCTTTCTTT. Translation: CAISATGGADSNTEAFF.

The genes are TRBV2 and TRBJ1-1; a possible D gene is TRBD1 (5 bases). The CDR3 sequence is 14 residues long. Looked up from germline, CDR1 is SNHLY and CDR2 is FYNNEI. The germline V and J ends were trimmed by 6 bases and 3 bases, with 14 bases remaining between them. The CDR3 protein is CASRARDGDTEAFF. CDR3 nucleotides: TGTGCCAGCAGAGCCCGGGACGGGGACACTGAAGCTTTCTTT.

This clone was picked up a small number of times. The chain uses TRBV30 and TRBJ2-1; unclear D gene. The germline gives CDR1 GTSNPN, CDR2 SVGIG (reference sequence). The ends were cut back, 0 bases at V and 0 bases at J, with 12 bases in the middle. The CDR3 length is 16 residues. In DNA, the CDR3 is TGTGCCTGGAGTGTAGGAGTCATGAGCTCCTACAATGAGCAGTTCTTC. Its protein product is CAWSVGVMSSYNEQFF.

This clone was observed many times. J is TRBJ2-4 and V is TRBV7-2; D is possibly TRBD1 (5 bases). Trimming left V 1 base short and J 5 bases short, with 9 bases between. Germline CDR1 SGHTA, CDR2 FQGNSA. The CDR3 runs 14 residues. CDR3 sequence reads: CASSLEWTQNIQYF. DNA of the CDR3: TGTGCCAGCAGCTTAGAATGGACACAAAACATTCAGTACTTC.

This clone appeared many times. J is TRBJ2-7 and V is TRBV29-1; 10 positions match TRBD2. Unmatched junction bases numbered 4, after V lost 8 bases and J lost 0 bases. Germline CDR1 is SQVTM and CDR2 is ANQGSEA. The CDR3 is 13 residues long. The chain's CDR3 is CSIAGGDSYEQYF. CDR3 DNA: TGCAGCATAGCGGGAGGTGACTCCTACGAGCAGTACTTC.

The V and J genes are TRBV30 and TRBJ2-6; D unclear. CDR3 length: 15 amino acids. Per the germline V gene, CDR1 is GTSNPN and CDR2 is SVGIG (reference sequence). Between the trimmed V and J ends, which lost 0 bases and 0 bases, there was a span of 6 bases. The DNA for the CDR3 is TGTGCCTGGAGTGTAAGGGCCTCTGGGGCCAACGTCCTGACTTTC. Translation: CAWSVRASGANVLTF.

The CDR3 sequence is CASSSFATGDNEQFF. For the CDR3, the DNA is TGTGCCAGCAGCTCATTTGCGACGGGAGATAATGAGCAGTTCTTC. This chain joins TRBV11-2 and TRBJ2-1, with D possibly matching TRBD2 (6 bases). Trimming cost V 4 bases and J 7 bases, with 17 bases left between them. From germline, CDR1 is SGHAT and CDR2 FQNNGV. This CDR3 has 15 residues.

The CDR3 spells CASSLSRVAKNIQYF. CDR3 in DNA: TGTGCCAGCAGTTTATCCAGAGTAGCCAAAAACATTCAGTACTTC. The chain has TRBV27 and TRBJ2-4; no firm D call. The germline CDR1 and CDR2 sequences are MNHEY and SMNVEV (reference sequence). V lost 0 bases to trimming and J lost 0 bases, with 6 bases between them. The CDR3 consists of 15 residues.

The rearrangement uses TRBV9 and TRBJ1-2; D uncertain. CDR3 length equals 15 residues. Germline V gene sequence: CDR1 SGDLS, CDR2 YYNGEE. Trimming shortened V by 0 bases and J by 5 bases, and 14 bases separated the two germline ends. CDR3 sequence: CASSVVRTFDYGYTF. The CDR3 nucleotides are TGTGCCAGCAGCGTAGTACGGACGTTCGATTATGGCTACACCTTC.

The chain couples TRBV30 to TRBJ2-1; D is perhaps TRBD1 (6 bases). The CDR3 is 15 residues long. Germline loops: CDR1 GTSNPN, CDR2 SVGIG (reference sequence). The V end was cut by 2 bases, the J end by 5 bases, with 16 bases between. The DNA of the CDR3 is TGTGCCTGGAGTCCCGGACAGCCGTCTAACAATGAGCAGTTCTTC. This encodes CAWSPGQPSNNEQFF.

This clone turned up a few times. The rearrangement joins TRBV5-1 to TRBJ2-7; D might be TRBD2 (5 bases). The length of the CDR3 is 15 residues. V was shortened by 5 bases and J by 0 bases, with 15 bases between the two germline ends. The germline V gene has CDR1 SGHRS and CDR2 YFSETQ. CDR3 nucleotide sequence: TGCGCCAGCAGGTTCCTAGCAGGTAGCTCCTACGAGCAGTACTTC. Protein: CASRFLAGSSYEQYF.

The rearrangement joins TRBV18 to TRBJ2-5; 8 bases are a match to TRBD2. V was pared by 3 bases and J by 3 bases, with 0 bases of the junction left unmatched. This CDR3 has 13 amino acids. Germline-derived CDR1 and CDR2 are KGHSH and LQKENI. CDR3 sequence (DNA): TGTGCCAGCTCACCCGGGGGGGAAGAGACCCAGTACTTC. It encodes CASSPGGEETQYF.

This clone was counted at least ten times. The V gene is TRBV7-2, the J gene TRBJ2-7; D is ambiguous. The germline V gene encodes CDR1 SGHTA and CDR2 FQGNSA. The CDR3 covers 13 residues. V lost 2 bases and J lost 6, with 11 bases in between. This CDR3 reads CASSLWGSPEQYF. CDR3 nucleotide sequence: TGTGCCAGCAGCTTATGGGGTTCTCCCGAGCAGTACTTC.

V is TRBV11-3 and J is TRBJ2-3, with unresolved D. Trimming stripped 1 base from V and 0 bases from J, with 5 bases between. The germline gives CDR1 SGHNT, CDR2 YENEEA. CDR3 length: 14 residues. The CDR3, as DNA: TGTGCCAGCAGCTTAGGACGGAGCACAGATACGCAGTATTTT. It encodes CASSLGRSTDTQYF.

This clone was seen more than once but under ten times. This chain joins TRBV6-5 and TRBJ2-3; D is unresolved. This CDR3 contains 13 residues. The germline gives CDR1 MNHEY, CDR2 SVGAGI. Trimming took 8 bases from V and 3 from J, leaving 12 bases between them. The CDR3 region is CASRSARTDTQYF. CDR3 DNA sequence: TGTGCCAGCCGGTCTGCGCGGACAGATACGCAGTATTTT.

CDR3: CSGANGLGLYGYTF. CDR3 DNA sequence: TGCAGCGGAGCAAATGGCCTCGGCCTATATGGCTACACCTTC. V usage is TRBV29-1 and J usage is TRBJ1-2; D unclear. Trimming left V 7 bases short and J 5 bases short, with 20 bases between. This CDR3 is built from 14 residues. The V gene's germline CDR1 is SQVTM and CDR2 ANQGSEA.